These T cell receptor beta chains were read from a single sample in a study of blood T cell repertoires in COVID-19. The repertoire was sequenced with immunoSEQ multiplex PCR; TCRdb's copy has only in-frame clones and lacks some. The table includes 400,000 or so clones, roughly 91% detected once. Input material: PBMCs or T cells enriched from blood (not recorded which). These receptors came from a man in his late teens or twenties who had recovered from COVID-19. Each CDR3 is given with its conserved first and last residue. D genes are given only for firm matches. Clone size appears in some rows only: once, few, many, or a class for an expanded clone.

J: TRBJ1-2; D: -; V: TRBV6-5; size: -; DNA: TGTGCCACCGAGACAGCCGCTAACTATGGCTACACCTTC; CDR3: CATETAANYGYTF
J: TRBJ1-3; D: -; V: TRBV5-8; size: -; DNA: TGTGCCAGCAGCTTGGGGGGAGACACCTACTCTGGAAACACCATATATTTT; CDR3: CASSLGGDTYSGNTIYF
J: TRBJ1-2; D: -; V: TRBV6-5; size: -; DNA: TGTGCCAGCAGTTTAGGTTCCGGAGTCACTAACTATGGCTACACCTTC; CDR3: CASSLGSGVTNYGYTF
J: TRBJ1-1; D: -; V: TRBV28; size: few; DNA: TGTGCCAGCAGCCTCGGGACTCCCTTAGAAGCTTTCTTT; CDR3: CASSLGTPLEAFF
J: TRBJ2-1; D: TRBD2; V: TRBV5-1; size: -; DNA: TGCGCCAGCAGCCCGGGACTAGCGGGGGTGGATGAGCAGTTCTTC; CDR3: CASSPGLAGVDEQFF
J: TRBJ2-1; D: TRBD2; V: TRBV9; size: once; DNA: TGTGCCAGCAGCGTAAATAGACTAGCCCACTCCTACAATGAGCAGTTCTTC; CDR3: CASSVNRLAHSYNEQFF
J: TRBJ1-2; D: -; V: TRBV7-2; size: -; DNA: TGTGCCAGCAGCTTAGGCCCGGCAGGGCGGGGCTACACCTTC; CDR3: CASSLGPAGRGYTF
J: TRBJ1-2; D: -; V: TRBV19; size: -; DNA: TGTGCCAGTACCGACAGCCCTGCTAACTATGGCTACACCTTC; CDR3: CASTDSPANYGYTF
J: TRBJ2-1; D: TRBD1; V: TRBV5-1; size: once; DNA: TGCGCCAGCAACATTGACAGGGGCAATGAGCAGTTCTTC; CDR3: CASNIDRGNEQFF
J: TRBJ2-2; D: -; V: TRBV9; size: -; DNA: TGTGCCAGCAGCCTCCGGACGCCCGGGGACACCGGGGAGCTGTTTTTT; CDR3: CASSLRTPGDTGELFF
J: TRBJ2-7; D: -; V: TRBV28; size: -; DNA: TGTGCCAGCTGGACGGGAAATAACTACGAGCAGTACTTC; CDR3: CASWTGNNYEQYF
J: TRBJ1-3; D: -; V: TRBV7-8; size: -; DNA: TGTGCCAGCAGCTTAGTAGCGGGGTCTGGAAACACCATATATTTT; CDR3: CASSLVAGSGNTIYF
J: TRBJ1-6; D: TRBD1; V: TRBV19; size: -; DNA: TGTGCCAGTAGACCGGACAGGGTGAATTCACCCCTCCACTTT; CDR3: CASRPDRVNSPLHF
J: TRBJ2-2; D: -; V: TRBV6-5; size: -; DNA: TGTGCCAGCGAGAGGACCGGGGAGCTGTTTTTT; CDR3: CASERTGELFF
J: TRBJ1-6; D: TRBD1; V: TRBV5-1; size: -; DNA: TGCGCCAGCAGCACTACCGGGACAGGGGTCCCCTCCCTCCACTTT; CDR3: CASSTTGTGVPSLHF
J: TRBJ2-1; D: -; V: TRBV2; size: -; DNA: TGTGCCAGCAGCGCGGACTCGAGCTCCTACAATGAGCAGTTCTTC; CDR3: CASSADSSSYNEQFF
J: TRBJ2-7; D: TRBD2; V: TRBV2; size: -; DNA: TGTGCCAGCAGTCATAGCGGGAGGTTTTCCTACGAGCAGTACTTC; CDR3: CASSHSGRFSYEQYF
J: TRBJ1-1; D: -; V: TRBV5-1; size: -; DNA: TGCGCCAGCAGCTTGGACGCGGAAAGTGAAGCTTTCTTT; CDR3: CASSLDAESEAFF
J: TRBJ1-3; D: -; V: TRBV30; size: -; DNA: TGTGCCTGGAGTCGGCAGGGGCCTGGAAACACCATATATTTT; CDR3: CAWSRQGPGNTIYF